Listed below are T cell receptor beta chains from one sample, sequenced in a study of T cell responses to AZD1222 COVID-19 vaccine. Assay: immunoSEQ multiplex PCR; the TCRdb copy retains only in-frame clones and omits some. The table shows some 150,000 clones, with about 91% occurring only once. Sequenced material: peripheral blood, taken on day 0 of MenACWY control vaccination. The receptors come from an adult in good health. Each CDR3 is given with its conserved first and last residue. Each record gives: V gene, J gene, clone size, D gene, CDR3 protein, CDR3 DNA. The D gene is left open where the match is weak. Some rows mark clone size as missing; the rest say once, few, many or name a class of expanded clone.

TRBV9,TRBJ2-5,.,.,CASSVGRAQETQYF,TGTGCCAGCAGCGTAGGGAGAGCCCAAGAGACCCAGTACTTC
TRBV9,TRBJ1-6,.,TRBD1,CASSAGTAYSPLHF,TGTGCCAGCAGCGCCGGGACAGCATATTCACCCCTCCACTTT
TRBV7-2,TRBJ2-5,once,.,CASSLHERGTQYF,TGTGCCAGCAGCCTTCACGAACGAGGGACCCAGTACTTC
TRBV28,TRBJ2-7,.,.,CASRPDGYEQYF,TGTGCCAGCAGACCAGACGGCTACGAGCAGTACTTC
TRBV27,TRBJ1-6,.,TRBD1,CASSDPGQGGSPLHF,TGTGCCAGCAGTGATCCGGGACAGGGAGGCTCACCCCTCCACTTT
TRBV29-1,TRBJ1-2,few,TRBD1,CSVEGQGAHGYTF,TGCAGCGTTGAGGGACAGGGGGCCCATGGCTACACCTTC
TRBV18,TRBJ2-1,.,.,CASSPGNPSKEQFF,TGTGCCAGCTCACCAGGGAACCCTTCGAAGGAGCAGTTCTTC
TRBV7-3,TRBJ1-2,.,.,CASSGLGRLYGYTF,TGTGCCAGCAGCGGATTGGGACGCCTCTATGGCTACACCTTC
TRBV10-3,TRBJ2-7,.,.,CARKRDRSTYEQYF,TGTGCCCGTAAACGCGACAGGTCGACCTACGAGCAGTACTTC
TRBV24-1,TRBJ1-3,.,.,CATRGSGNTIYF,TGTGCCACCAGGGGCAGTGGAAACACCATATATTTT
TRBV3-1/TRBV3-2,TRBJ2-2,.,TRBD1,CASSQGGTGDVTNTGELFF,TGTGCCAGCAGCCAAGGTGGGACAGGGGATGTAACAAACACCGGGGAGCTGTTTTTT
TRBV19,TRBJ1-4,.,.,CASSTQGWTNEKLFF,TGTGCCAGTAGTACACAGGGTTGGACTAATGAAAAACTGTTTTTT
TRBV19,TRBJ1-5,.,.,CASSIDQGQPQHF,TGTGCCAGTAGTATAGATCAAGGGCAGCCCCAGCATTTT
TRBV19,TRBJ2-5,.,TRBD2,CASSIEGTSGTETQYF,TGTGCCAGTAGTATAGAAGGGACTAGCGGGACAGAGACCCAGTACTTC
TRBV11-3,TRBJ1-1,.,.,CASSLFSVDEAFF,TGTGCCAGCAGCTTATTTTCAGTCGATGAAGCTTTCTTT
TRBV28,TRBJ1-2,.,.,CASSPPGAKPGGYTF,TGTGCCAGCAGTCCCCCAGGGGCAAAGCCGGGTGGCTACACCTTC
TRBV21-1,TRBJ2-1,.,.,CASSGSPTYNEQFF,TGTGCCAGCAGCGGGAGCCCTACCTACAATGAGCAGTTCTTC
TRBV15,TRBJ2-1,.,TRBD2,CATSSYKIPDGGNEQFF,TGTGCCACCAGCAGCTATAAAATCCCGGACGGGGGGAATGAGCAGTTCTTC
TRBV5-6,TRBJ2-1,.,.,CASSWGGGNEQFF,TGTGCCAGCAGCTGGGGAGGTGGCAATGAGCAGTTCTTC
TRBV6-1,TRBJ1-6,.,TRBD1,CASSAIWGQSSYNSPLHF,TGTGCCAGCAGTGCGATTTGGGGACAGAGCTCCTATAATTCACCCCTCCACTTT
TRBV30,TRBJ2-7,.,TRBD1,CAWRGDRAEQYF,TGTGCCTGGAGAGGGGACAGGGCCGAGCAGTACTTC
TRBV7-2,TRBJ1-2,.,.,CASSLESRGYGYTF,TGTGCCAGCAGCTTAGAGTCGCGGGGGTATGGCTACACCTTC
TRBV19,TRBJ1-1,.,.,CASSISDLLNTEAFF,TGTGCCAGTAGTATATCCGACCTTTTGAACACTGAAGCTTTCTTT
TRBV7-2,TRBJ1-5,.,.,CASSSTGSNQPQHF,TGTGCCAGCAGCTCTACAGGGAGCAATCAGCCCCAGCATTTT
TRBV5-8,TRBJ2-3,.,.,CASSLGQSTSTDTQYF,TGTGCCAGCAGCTTGGGGCAGAGCACTAGCACAGATACGCAGTATTTT
TRBV27,TRBJ2-7,.,TRBD2,CASGLAGGFYEQYF,TGTGCCAGCGGGTTAGCGGGAGGGTTCTACGAGCAGTACTTC
TRBV6-6,TRBJ2-7,few,.,CASSRAGVGSEQYF,TGTGCCAGCAGCCGCGCTGGGGTGGGGAGCGAGCAGTACTTC
TRBV9,TRBJ1-5,.,.,CASSPSNGRGQPQHF,TGTGCCAGCAGCCCCAGTAATGGGAGGGGTCAGCCCCAGCATTTT
TRBV6-5,TRBJ2-2,.,.,CASRQTGELFF,TGTGCCAGCAGACAGACCGGGGAGCTGTTTTTT
TRBV4-3,TRBJ1-1,.,.,CASSQDGRGVNTEAFF,TGCGCCAGCAGCCAAGATGGGCGAGGGGTGAACACTGAAGCTTTCTTT
TRBV9,TRBJ1-1,once,.,CASRGTLNTEAFF,TGTGCCAGCAGAGGGACCCTGAACACTGAAGCTTTCTTT
TRBV6-5,TRBJ2-7,.,TRBD2,CASRAPGLAGARWYF,TGTGCCAGCAGAGCCCCGGGACTAGCGGGAGCTAGGTGGTACTTC
TRBV7-2,TRBJ2-7,.,TRBD1,CASSLEGQGLYEQYF,TGTGCCAGCAGCTTAGAGGGACAGGGACTCTACGAGCAGTACTTC
TRBV7-2,TRBJ1-6,.,TRBD1,CASSSQGAPSPLHF,TGTGCCAGCAGCTCCCAGGGGGCTCCTTCACCCCTCCACTTT
TRBV7-6,TRBJ1-1,.,.,CASSSWASSRAEAFF,TGTGCCAGCAGCTCATGGGCGAGCAGCAGAGCTGAAGCTTTCTTT
TRBV14,TRBJ1-1,few,.,CASSPSRGTEAFF,TGTGCCAGCAGCCCCTCCAGGGGCACTGAAGCTTTCTTT
TRBV15,TRBJ1-2,.,TRBD1,CATSRDGQGGYGYTF,TGTGCCACCAGCAGAGATGGACAGGGGGGCTATGGCTACACCTTC
TRBV19,TRBJ1-4,.,.,CASSIVAEKLFF,TGTGCCAGTAGTATAGTCGCCGAAAAACTGTTTTTT
TRBV6-6,TRBJ1-2,.,TRBD1,CASSRSSGTGPPMGYTF,TGTGCCAGCAGTCGATCCTCCGGGACAGGTCCTCCGATGGGTTACACCTTC
TRBV5-1,TRBJ2-5,.,TRBD1,CASSGTGVGRETQYF,TGCGCCAGCAGCGGCACAGGGGTGGGTAGAGAGACCCAGTACTTC
TRBV7-8,TRBJ1-2,.,.,CASSTATRGREGYTF,TGTGCCAGCAGCACCGCCACAAGAGGGCGGGAAGGCTACACCTTC
TRBV6-2/TRBV6-3,TRBJ2-7,.,.,CASSSGRPAYEQYF,TGTGCCAGCAGTTCGGGCAGGCCCGCCTACGAGCAGTACTTC
TRBV7-9,TRBJ1-5,.,.,CASSLGGAGQPQHF,TGTGCCAGCAGCTTAGGAGGGGCGGGTCAGCCCCAGCATTTT